The 6 T cell receptor beta chains listed next were all sequenced from one sample in a study of persistence of HIV-infected CD4 T cells. Sequencing used immunoSEQ version 4 in survey mode. TCRdb's copy holds only in-frame clones and misses some; the assay was immunoSEQ multiplex PCR. The table lists over 60,000 clones, 70% to 75% of them singletons. Overlapping HIV-1 Gag 15-mer peptides at approximately 0.96 ug per peptide per mL were used. Memory cells lacking CD40L and CD69 with high CD45RO were sorted. These receptors' targets are unknown. The specimen was CD4+ T cells sorted from PBMCs after roughly 18-hour stimulation, collected from a patient who received antiretroviral therapy. The receptors shown here come from an adult man with HIV who was CMV-seropositive.

The chain is built from TRBV6-6 and TRBJ1-6, with 10 bases identical to TRBD1. The trim removed 4 bases at V and 8 bases at J, leaving 2 bases unmatched. The CDR3 sequence is 14 residues long. CDR1 is MNHNY, CDR2 SVGAGI, per germline (reference sequence). CDR3 DNA sequence: TGTGCCAGCAGTTCCGGGACAGGGGATTCACCCCTCCACTTT. Translating gives CASSSGTGDSPLHF.

The chain couples TRBV12-3 or TRBV12-4 to TRBJ1-3; D is unresolved. The CDR3 extends over 13 amino acids. Trimming removed 6 bases from V and 0 bases from J, with 6 bases in between. In DNA form, the CDR3 reads TGTGCCAGCAGACCGAACTCTGGAAACACCATATATTTT. Protein sequence: CASRPNSGNTIYF.

This clone was found once. The V and J genes are TRBV6-1 and TRBJ1-6; D is undetermined. Trimming left V 1 base short and J 4 bases short, with 11 bases between. CDR3 length equals 16 residues. The germline V gene has CDR1 MNHNS and CDR2 SASEGT. The CDR3 loop reads CASSEVGGGYNSPLHF. In DNA form, the CDR3 reads TGTGCCAGCAGTGAAGTGGGCGGAGGGTATAATTCACCCCTCCACTTT.

This clone has just one count. The V call is TRBV10-2, the J call TRBJ2-3, with 7 bases identical to TRBD2. V dropped 4 bases and J dropped 1; count of bases not matched to a gene: 2. This CDR3 region has 14 residues. Looked up from germline, CDR1 is WSHSY and CDR2 is SAAADI. In DNA form, the CDR3 reads TGCGCCAGCAGTGTGAGCGGGGGCACAGATACGCAGTATTTT. This gives the protein CASSVSGGTDTQYF.

V and J are TRBV18 and TRBJ2-7; TRBD1 matches at 9 bases. Trimming cost V 6 bases and J 5 bases; bases outside gene matches: 8. Germline assignment: CDR1 KGHSH and CDR2 LQKENI. The CDR3 totals 14 residues. CDR3 amino acids: CASSLTGTGNEQYF. The CDR3, as DNA: TGTGCCAGCTCCCTCACCGGGACAGGGAACGAGCAGTACTTC.

This clone was seen more than once but under ten times. The chain carries TRBV6-1 and TRBJ1-5; TRBD1 matches 7 bases. The CDR3 covers 16 residues. With V trimmed by 4 bases and J by 5 bases, 11 bases remained unmatched. Germline V gene lookup returns CDR1 MNHNS and CDR2 SASEGT. This CDR3 is CASSATPNRGHQPQHF. The CDR3 DNA sequence: TGTGCCAGCAGTGCAACCCCAAACAGGGGACATCAGCCCCAGCATTTT.